One T cell receptor (beta chain) is described in this entry. Antigen unknown. The sample originates from a study of cytomegalovirus exposure and HLA in healthy donors. General study results and limits: It was reported that TCR beta sequences correctly inferred the HLA-A and HLA-B alleles for most subjects.

It was with 60 Vbeta and 13 Jbeta primers that the PCR ran. The table came from immunoSEQ multiplex PCR; TCRdb's copy has only in-frame clones and leaves some out. The sample has over 100,000 clones; under 10% are singletons. Healthy bone marrow donors made up the donor group. This CDR3 has 18 residues. Germline CDR1 and CDR2: SGHTA and FQGNSA. Trimming left V 1 base short and J 0 bases short, with 18 bases between. J is TRBJ1-1 and V is TRBV7-2; D may be TRBD1 (5 bases). The sequence was collected from a woman in her 40s in good health and CMV-seropositive. Sequencing was done on a sample of PBMCs. The CDR3 loop is CASSLVGGGGNLNTEAFF. The CDR3 nucleotides are TGTGCCAGCAGCTTAGTCGGGGGAGGTGGGAACTTGAACACTGAAGCTTTCTTT.